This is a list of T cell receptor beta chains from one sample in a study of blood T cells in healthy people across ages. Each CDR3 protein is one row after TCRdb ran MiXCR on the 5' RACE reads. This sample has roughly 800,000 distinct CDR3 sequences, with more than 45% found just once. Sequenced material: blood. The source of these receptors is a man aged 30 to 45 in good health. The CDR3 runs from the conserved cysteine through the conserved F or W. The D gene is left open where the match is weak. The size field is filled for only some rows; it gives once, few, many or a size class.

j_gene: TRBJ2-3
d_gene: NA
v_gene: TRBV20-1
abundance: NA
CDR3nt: TGCAGTGCTAGGGACCTGCTGTGGTACACAGATACGCAGTATTTT
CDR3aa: CSARDLLWYTDTQYF

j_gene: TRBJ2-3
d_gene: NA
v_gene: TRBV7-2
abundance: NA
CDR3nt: TGTGCCAGCAGCTCCCAGCCGCTCACAGATACGCAGTATTTT
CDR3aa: CASSSQPLTDTQYF

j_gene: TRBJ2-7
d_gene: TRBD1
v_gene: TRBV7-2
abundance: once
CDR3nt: TGTACCAGCAGCCCAGGGGGCAGTCGACCCTACGAGCAGTACTTC
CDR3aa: CTSSPGGSRPYEQYF

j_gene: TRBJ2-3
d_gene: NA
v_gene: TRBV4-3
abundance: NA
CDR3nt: TGCGCCAGCAGCCAAGGTTACTCCTTGCTCAAACCGGCGGAGTATTTT
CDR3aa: CASSQGYSLLKPAEYF

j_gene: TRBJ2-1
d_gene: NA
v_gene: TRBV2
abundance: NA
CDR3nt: TGTGCCAGCAGTGGATTAGGTGAGCAGTTCTTC
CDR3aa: CASSGLGEQFF

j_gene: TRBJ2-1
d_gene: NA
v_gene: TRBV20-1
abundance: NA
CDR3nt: TGCAGTGCTAGAGATTCGGCCGGGACGGACAATGAGCAGTTCTTC
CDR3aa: CSARDSAGTDNEQFF

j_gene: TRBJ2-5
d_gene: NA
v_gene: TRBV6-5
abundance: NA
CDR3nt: TGTGCCAGCTACACGGGGGGCCTTCCCCCAGGGACCCAGTACTTC
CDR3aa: CASYTGGLPPGTQYF

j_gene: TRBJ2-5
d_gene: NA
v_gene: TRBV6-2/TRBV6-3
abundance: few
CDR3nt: TGTGCCAGCAAATTAATGGAAGAGACCCAGTACTTC
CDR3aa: CASKLMEETQYF

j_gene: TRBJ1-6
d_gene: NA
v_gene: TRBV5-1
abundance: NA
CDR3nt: TGCGCCAGCAGCTTGGACCGGGCCTATAATTCACCCCTCCACTTT
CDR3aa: CASSLDRAYNSPLHF

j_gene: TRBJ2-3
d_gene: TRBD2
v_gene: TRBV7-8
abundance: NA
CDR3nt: TGTGCCAGCAGCTTGTATAGCGGGTCTAGCACAGATACGCAGTATTTT
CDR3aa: CASSLYSGSSTDTQYF

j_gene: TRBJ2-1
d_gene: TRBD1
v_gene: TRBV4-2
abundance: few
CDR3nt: TGTGCCAGCAGCCAAGTGCTGGACAGGAGACAGTTCTTC
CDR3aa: CASSQVLDRRQFF

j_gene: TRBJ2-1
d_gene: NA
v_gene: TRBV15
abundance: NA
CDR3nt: TGTGCCACCAGCAGAGATCTGGGGGTCCCCTTTTACAATGAGCAGTTCTTC
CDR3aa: CATSRDLGVPFYNEQFF

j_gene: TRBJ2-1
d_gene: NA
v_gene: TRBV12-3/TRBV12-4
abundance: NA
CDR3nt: TGTGCCAGCAGTCTAGCCCGAAACACGGGGGTCTCGCAGTTCTTC
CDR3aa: CASSLARNTGVSQFF

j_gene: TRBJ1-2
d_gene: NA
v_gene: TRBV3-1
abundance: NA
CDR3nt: TGTGCCAGCAGCCAAGAATCCCTAAGATACGGGAACTATGGCTACACCTTC
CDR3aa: CASSQESLRYGNYGYTF

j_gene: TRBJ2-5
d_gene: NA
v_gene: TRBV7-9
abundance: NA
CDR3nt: TGTGCCAGCAGCTTGAGCGCAACTCAAGAGACCCAGTACTTC
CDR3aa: CASSLSATQETQYF

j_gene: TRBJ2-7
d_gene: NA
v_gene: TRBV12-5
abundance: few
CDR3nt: TGTGCTAGTGGTTTTGGCGATTTTACTTCCGAGCAGTACTTC
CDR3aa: CASGFGDFTSEQYF

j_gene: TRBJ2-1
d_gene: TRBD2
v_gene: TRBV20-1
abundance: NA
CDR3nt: TGCACTACTAGCGGGAGGGCCGATGAGCAGTTCTTC
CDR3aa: CTTSGRADEQFF

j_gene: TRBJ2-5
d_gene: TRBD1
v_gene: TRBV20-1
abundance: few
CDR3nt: TGCAGTGCTAGCCCCGCGGACAGGTTATGGACCCAGTACTTC
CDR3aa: CSASPADRLWTQYF

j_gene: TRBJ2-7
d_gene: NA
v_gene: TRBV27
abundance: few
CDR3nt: TGTGCCAGCAGTTTGTCAGGGGAGGGCATTTACGAGCAGTACTTC
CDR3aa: CASSLSGEGIYEQYF

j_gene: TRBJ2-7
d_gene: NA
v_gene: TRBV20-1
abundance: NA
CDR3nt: TGCAGTGCTAGAGATTTGGGGAGCCCGGTTTTTTACGAGCAGTACTTC
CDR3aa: CSARDLGSPVFYEQYF

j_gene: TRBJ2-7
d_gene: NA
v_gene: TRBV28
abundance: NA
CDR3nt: TGTGCCAGCAGTTTAGAGGGGACTGGGGAGCAGTACTTC
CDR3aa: CASSLEGTGEQYF

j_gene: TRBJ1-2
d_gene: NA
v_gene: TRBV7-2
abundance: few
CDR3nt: TGTGCCAGCAGCTTAGATCCGAAGGATGGCTACACCTTC
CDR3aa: CASSLDPKDGYTF

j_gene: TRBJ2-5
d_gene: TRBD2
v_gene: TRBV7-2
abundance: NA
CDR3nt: TGTGCCAGCAGCCCCTTCGCGGGGGTGCAAGAGACCCAGAACTTC
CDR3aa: CASSPFAGVQETQNF

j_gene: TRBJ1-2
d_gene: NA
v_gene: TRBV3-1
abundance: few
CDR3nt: TGTGCCAGCAGCCAAGCACAGCTACTTGCTTATGGCTACACCTTC
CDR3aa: CASSQAQLLAYGYTF

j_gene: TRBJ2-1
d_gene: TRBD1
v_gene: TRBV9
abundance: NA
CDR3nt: TGTGCCAGCAGCGTAGATGGGACAGAATACAATGAGCAGTTCTTC
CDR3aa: CASSVDGTEYNEQFF

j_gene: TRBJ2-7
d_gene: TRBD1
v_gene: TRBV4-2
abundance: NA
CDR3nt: TGTGCCAGCAGCCAAGAACTGGGACAGGGGAGCTACGAGCAGTACTTC
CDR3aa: CASSQELGQGSYEQYF

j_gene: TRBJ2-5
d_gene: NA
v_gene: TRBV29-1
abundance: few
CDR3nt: TGCAGCGGATCATCGGGGGCTCGAGAGACCCAGTACTTC
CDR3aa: CSGSSGARETQYF

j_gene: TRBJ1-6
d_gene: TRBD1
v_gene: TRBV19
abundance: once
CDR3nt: TGTGTCAGCAGCACGGGACAGGGGATTTCACCCCTCCACTTT
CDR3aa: CVSSTGQGISPLHF

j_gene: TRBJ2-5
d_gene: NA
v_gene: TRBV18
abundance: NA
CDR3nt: TGTGCCAGCTCACCACCGATGGTAGAGACCCAGTACTTC
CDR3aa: CASSPPMVETQYF

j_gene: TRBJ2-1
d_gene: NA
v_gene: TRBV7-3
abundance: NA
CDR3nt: TGTGCCAGCAGCTTATGGGGCGGGACAACATACAATGAGCAGTTCTTC
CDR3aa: CASSLWGGTTYNEQFF

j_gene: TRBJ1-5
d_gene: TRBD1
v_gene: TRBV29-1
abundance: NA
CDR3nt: TGCAGCGTTGGGGACAGGAGCAATCAGCCCCAGCATTTT
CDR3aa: CSVGDRSNQPQHF

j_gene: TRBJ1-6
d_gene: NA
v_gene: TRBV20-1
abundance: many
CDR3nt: TGCAGTGCTCTTAACACAGGGAGCTCACCCCTCCACTTT
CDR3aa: CSALNTGSSPLHF

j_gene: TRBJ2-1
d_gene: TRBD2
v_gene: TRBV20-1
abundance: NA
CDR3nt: TGCAGTGCTGGATTGACTAGCGGGGGGAATGAGCAGTTCTTC
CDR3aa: CSAGLTSGGNEQFF

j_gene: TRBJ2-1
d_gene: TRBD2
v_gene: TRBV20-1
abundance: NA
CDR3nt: TGCAGTGCTAGGGACGGGAGGCTCTCCTACAATGAGCAGTTCTTC
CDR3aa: CSARDGRLSYNEQFF

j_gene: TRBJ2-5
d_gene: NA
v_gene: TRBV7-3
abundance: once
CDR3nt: TGTGCCAGCAGCCCTCGTAGGGATAGCTCCTACAATGAGCAGTACTTC
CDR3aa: CASSPRRDSSYNEQYF

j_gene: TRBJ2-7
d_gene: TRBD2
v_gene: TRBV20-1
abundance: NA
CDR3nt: TGCAGTGCTCAACTCGGGACTAGCGGGATTTACGAGCAGTACTTC
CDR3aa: CSAQLGTSGIYEQYF

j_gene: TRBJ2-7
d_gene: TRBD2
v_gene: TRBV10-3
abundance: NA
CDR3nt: TGTGCCATCAGAGAGACTAGCGGGCCTCCCAGTGAGCAGTACTTC
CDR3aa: CAIRETSGPPSEQYF